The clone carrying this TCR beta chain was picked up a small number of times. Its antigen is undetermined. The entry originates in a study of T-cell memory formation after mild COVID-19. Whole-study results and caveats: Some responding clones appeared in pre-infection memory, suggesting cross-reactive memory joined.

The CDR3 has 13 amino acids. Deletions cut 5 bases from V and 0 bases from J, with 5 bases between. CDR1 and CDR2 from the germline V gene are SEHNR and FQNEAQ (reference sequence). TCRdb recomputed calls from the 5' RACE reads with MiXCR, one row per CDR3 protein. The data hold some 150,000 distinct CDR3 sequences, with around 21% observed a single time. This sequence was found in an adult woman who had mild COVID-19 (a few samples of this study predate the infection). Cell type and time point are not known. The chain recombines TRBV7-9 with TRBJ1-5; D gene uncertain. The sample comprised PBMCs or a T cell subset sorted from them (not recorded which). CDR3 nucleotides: TGTGCCAGCAGCCCTCTTAGCAATCAGCCCCAGCATTTT. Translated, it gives CASSPLSNQPQHF.